This T cell receptor beta chain was observed in a study of shared clonotypes between healthy human individuals. Deep was the level used in running the assay. Measured with immunoSEQ multiplex PCR; TCRdb has only the in-frame clones, and not every one. This sample yields 2,500,000 or so clones, of which under 95% are seen a single time; approximately 0.39% belongs to the top ten. There are 11 residues in the CDR3. The ends were cut back, 3 bases at V and 5 bases at J, with 8 bases in the middle. The germline CDR1 and CDR2 sequences are DFQATT and SNEGSKA (reference sequence). The genes are TRBV20-1 and TRBJ2-7, with D uncertain. Sequenced: naive CD4+ T cells from PBMCs. Subset denoted: CD45RA+ positively selected. The TCR was taken from a man in his late teens or twenties in good health. Some clones in this sample may be carry-over from other donors' samples. The CDR3 here is CSARIHHEQYF. The CDR3 DNA reads as TGCAGTGCTAGGATTCACCACGAGCAGTACTTC.